What follows describes a single T cell receptor beta chain. This sample stems from a study of blood T cell repertoires in COVID-19. Turning to the study itself: The origin of the acute and convalescent COVID-19 samples was the United States, Italy and Spain. In each case, the material was cDNA or gDNA derived from T cells, B-cell-depleted T cells, or PBMCs.

Authors' analysis steps: Reference gene primer amplification gave nucleated cell count estimates. Clones were read by immunoSEQ multiplex PCR, and TCRdb kept only the in-frame ones, dropping some. That table furnishes V, J and clone size, whereas the DNA furnished D and trimming. The data show about 28,000 clones, roughly 70% seen once. The CDR3 sequence is 13 residues long. Germline V lookup: CDR1 SGDLS, CDR2 YYNGEE. V was trimmed by 3 bases and J by 1 base, leaving 5 bases between them. The sample consisted of peripheral blood. This TCR was sampled from a boy between 2 and 10 years old with active or convalescent COVID-19. The chain links TRBV9 to TRBJ2-1; no firm D call. CDR3 DNA sequence: TGTGCCAGCAGCGGGAGTTCCTACAATGAGCAGTTCTTC. Translating gives CASSGSSYNEQFF. Filled out from reference TRBV9 and TRBJ2-1, the complete variable domain reads DSGVTQTPKHLITATGQRVTLRCSPRSGDLSVYWYQQSLDQGLQFLIQYYNGEERAKGNILERFSAQQFPDLHSELNLSSLELGDSALYFCASSGSSYNEQFFGPGTRLTVL.